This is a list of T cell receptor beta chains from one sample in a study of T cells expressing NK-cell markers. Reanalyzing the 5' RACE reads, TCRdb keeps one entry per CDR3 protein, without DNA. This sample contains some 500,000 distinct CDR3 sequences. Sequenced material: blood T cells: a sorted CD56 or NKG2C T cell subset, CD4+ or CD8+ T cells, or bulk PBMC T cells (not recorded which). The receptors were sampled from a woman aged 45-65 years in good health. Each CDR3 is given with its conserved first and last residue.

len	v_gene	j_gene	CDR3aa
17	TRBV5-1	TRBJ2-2	CASSLVTSGTNTGELFF
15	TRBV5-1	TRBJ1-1	CASSLSGSRVDEAFF
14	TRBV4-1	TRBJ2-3	CASSRLGRKDTQYF
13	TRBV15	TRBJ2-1	CATSREGRGEQFF
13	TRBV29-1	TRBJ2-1	CSVGGAGGSEQFF
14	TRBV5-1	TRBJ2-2	CASSLGDATGELFF
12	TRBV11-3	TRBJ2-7	CASSPGGFEQYF
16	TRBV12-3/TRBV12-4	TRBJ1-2	CASSLETGTRIYGYTF
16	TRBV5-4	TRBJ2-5	CASSPTPSGRSETQYF
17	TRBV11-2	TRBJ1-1	CASSLGRGRGVNTEAFF
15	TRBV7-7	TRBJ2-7	CASSPGAGIPGEQYF
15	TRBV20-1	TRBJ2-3	CSATSALAGADTQYF
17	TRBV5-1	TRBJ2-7	CASSLNVGTGGSYEQYF
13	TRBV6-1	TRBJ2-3	CASSETLTDTQYF
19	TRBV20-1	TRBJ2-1	CSAADVRGLAGISYNEQFF
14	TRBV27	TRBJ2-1	CASSLRDLYNEQFF
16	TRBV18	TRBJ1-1	CASSPRVSTLNTEAFF
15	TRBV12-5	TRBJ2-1	CASGLMAGGYNEQFF
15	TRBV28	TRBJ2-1	CASSLILAGRSEQFF
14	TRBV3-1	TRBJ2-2	CATGNRGRTGELFF
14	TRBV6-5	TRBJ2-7	CASRNGAGIYEQYF
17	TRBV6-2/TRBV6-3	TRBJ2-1	CASSYRLARGSYNEQFF
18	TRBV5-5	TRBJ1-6	CASSWKDDRSSYNSPLHF
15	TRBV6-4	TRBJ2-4	CASEGIGRGRDIQYF
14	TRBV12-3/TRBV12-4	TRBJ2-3	CASSSGFGTDTQYF
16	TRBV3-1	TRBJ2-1	CASSQVVGVTYNEQFF
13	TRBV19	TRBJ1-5	CASSISRVQPQHF
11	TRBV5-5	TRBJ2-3	CASSGLVRQYF
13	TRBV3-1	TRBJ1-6	CASSSTGGSPLHF
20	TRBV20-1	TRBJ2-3	CSARSTPGQGRRSSTDTQYF
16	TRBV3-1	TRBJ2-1	CASSQDPGSGYNEQFF
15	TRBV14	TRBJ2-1	CASSHRVNNYNEQFF
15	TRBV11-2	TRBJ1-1	CASSFLGQGATEAFF
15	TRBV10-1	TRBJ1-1	CASSAQGQGIPEAFF
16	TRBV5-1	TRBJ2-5	CASSLGTVGAGETQYF
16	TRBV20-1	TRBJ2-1	CSAGGGTSGSGNEQFF
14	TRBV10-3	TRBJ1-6	CAISEGAGRSPLHF
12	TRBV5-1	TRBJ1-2	CASEGGASGYTF
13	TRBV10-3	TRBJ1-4	CAIAAGAGEKLFF
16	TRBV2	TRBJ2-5	CASSRRGLAAQETQYF
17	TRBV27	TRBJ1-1	CASSKITRGAIHTEAFF
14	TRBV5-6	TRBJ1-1	CASSLWPGNTEAFF
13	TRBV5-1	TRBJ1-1	CASSPLGLSEAFF
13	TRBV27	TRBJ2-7	CASRPQGTYEQYF
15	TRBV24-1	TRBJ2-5	CATSGGATPEGTQYF
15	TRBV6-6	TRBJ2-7	CASSYQRQPVLKQYF
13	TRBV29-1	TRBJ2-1	CSVRRTGYNEQFF
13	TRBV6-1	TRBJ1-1	CASRTGPNTEAFF
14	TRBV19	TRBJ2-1	CASSILASHNEQFF
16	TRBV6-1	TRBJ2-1	CASMTLAGVERGEQFF
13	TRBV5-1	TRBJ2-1	CASSLALGLGQFF
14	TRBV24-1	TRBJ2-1	CATSDPGLAGEQFF
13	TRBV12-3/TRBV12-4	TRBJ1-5	CASSPPTGAPQHF
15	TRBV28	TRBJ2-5	CASSPGQGIIETQYF
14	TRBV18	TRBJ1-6	CASSPRQRNSPLHF
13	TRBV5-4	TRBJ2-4	CASSPDRVDIQYF
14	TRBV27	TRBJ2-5	CASRATGTSETQYF
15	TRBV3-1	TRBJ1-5	CASSRNPIGNQPQHF